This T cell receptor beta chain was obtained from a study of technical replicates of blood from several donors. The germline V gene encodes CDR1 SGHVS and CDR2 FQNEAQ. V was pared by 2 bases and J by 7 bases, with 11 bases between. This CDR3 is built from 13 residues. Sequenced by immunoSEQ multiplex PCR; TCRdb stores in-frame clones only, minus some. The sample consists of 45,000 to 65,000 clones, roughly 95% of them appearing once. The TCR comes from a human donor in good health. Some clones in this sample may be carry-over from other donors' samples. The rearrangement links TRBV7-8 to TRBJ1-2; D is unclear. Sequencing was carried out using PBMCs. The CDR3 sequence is CASSLQYNGGYTF. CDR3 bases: TGTGCCAGCAGCTTACAGTATAATGGTGGCTACACCTTC.